This is a list of T cell receptor beta chains from one sample in a study of PD-1 blockade in classical Hodgkin lymphoma. Data came from immunoSEQ multiplex PCR; TCRdb stores just in-frame clones and leaves some out. The sample shows some 93,000 clones, about nine tenths of them seen only once. This material consisted of peripheral blood mononuclear cells (PBMCs), taken at baseline. Receptors originate from a human donor with classical Hodgkin lymphoma. The CDR3 runs from the conserved cysteine through the conserved F or W. A D gene is named only where the DNA matches it firmly. Clone size is shown for a subset of rows, as once, few, many or a class of expanded clone.

D gene	J gene	clone size	V gene	CDR3 DNA	CDR3 protein
TRBD2	TRBJ2-1	.	TRBV7-2	TGTGCCAGCAGCGTGGGAGGGGTATACAATGAGCAGTTCTTC	CASSVGGVYNEQFF
.	TRBJ1-5	.	TRBV4-1	TGCGCCAGCAGCCAGCACAGGGATAGCAATCAGCCCCAGCATTTT	CASSQHRDSNQPQHF
.	TRBJ1-1	.	TRBV5-1	TGCGCCAGCAGCTTGGACGGGACGAAGGTTATGGAAGCTTTCTTT	CASSLDGTKVMEAFF
.	TRBJ2-3	.	TRBV27	TGTGCCAGCAGTTTTCGGGGGCGAGATACGCAGTATTTT	CASSFRGRDTQYF
TRBD1	TRBJ2-7	.	TRBV5-1	TGCGCCAGCAGCTTGCCCGGGACAGGGAACTACGAGCAGTACTTC	CASSLPGTGNYEQYF
TRBD2	TRBJ2-1	few	TRBV11-1	TGTGCCAGCAGCCTCAGCGGGGCCACCTACAATGAGCAGTTCTTC	CASSLSGATYNEQFF
.	TRBJ1-2	.	TRBV18	TGTGCCAGCTCACCGACAACAGGGAGTTTCGATGGCTACACCTTC	CASSPTTGSFDGYTF
.	TRBJ2-1	.	TRBV27	TGTGCCAGCAGTCCCCTTCGTGATAGTGCCCTAGGCAATGAGCAGTTCTTC	CASSPLRDSALGNEQFF
.	TRBJ1-1	.	TRBV10-1	TGCGCCAGCAGTGAGCTGGTGAACACTGAAGCTTTCTTT	CASSELVNTEAFF
TRBD1	TRBJ2-7	.	TRBV28	TGTGCCAGCATTAGGGGACAGGGGGCCCACGAGCAGTACTTC	CASIRGQGAHEQYF
.	TRBJ2-3	.	TRBV7-9	TGTGCCAGCAGCTTAATCGTGGTCCCAGATACGCAGTATTTT	CASSLIVVPDTQYF
TRBD1	TRBJ2-7	.	TRBV14	TGTGCCAGCAGCTTTATTCCCGGGACAGGGGCCTACGAGCAGTACTTC	CASSFIPGTGAYEQYF
.	TRBJ2-5	once	TRBV6-4	TGTGCCAGCAGTGACTCGCTCATGCAAGAGACCCAGTACTTC	CASSDSLMQETQYF
.	TRBJ1-5	.	TRBV10-3	TGTGCCATCAGCGCTGGGACTGGCAATCAGCCCCAGCATTTT	CAISAGTGNQPQHF
.	TRBJ1-2	.	TRBV19	TGTGCCAGTAGTATAGGTGGGCTCAGTAACTATGGCTACACCTTC	CASSIGGLSNYGYTF
TRBD2	TRBJ2-1	.	TRBV18	TGTGCCAGCTCACCTAACGGCGGGAGATCCTACAATGAGCAGTTCTTC	CASSPNGGRSYNEQFF
.	TRBJ1-2	.	TRBV5-4	TGTGCCAGCAGCTTGGGGGGGAATGGTGGCTACACCTTC	CASSLGGNGGYTF
.	TRBJ2-5	.	TRBV5-1	TGCGCCAGCAGCTCCGGGACTGGAACAGAAGAGACCCAGTACTTC	CASSSGTGTEETQYF
TRBD1	TRBJ1-5	.	TRBV5-8	TGTGCCAGCAGCGGGGGGACAGGGGTGTTGCAGCCCCAGCATTTT	CASSGGTGVLQPQHF
.	TRBJ1-3	.	TRBV11-3	TGTGCCAGCAGCGCCAAGACTGGAAACACCATATATTTT	CASSAKTGNTIYF
TRBD1	TRBJ1-1	.	TRBV29-1	TGCAGCATCAGGGGGGATAACACTGAAGCTTTCTTT	CSIRGDNTEAFF
TRBD1	TRBJ1-1	.	TRBV10-3	TGTGCCATCAGTGACCCGGACAGGGGAAGGAGTAGGACTGAAGCTTTCTTT	CAISDPDRGRSRTEAFF
.	TRBJ1-4	.	TRBV7-9	TGTGCCAGCAGCATACAGGGTAATGAAAAACTGTTTTTT	CASSIQGNEKLFF
.	TRBJ2-6	.	TRBV28	TGTGCCAGCAGTGCGATATTCTCTGGGGCCAACGTCCTGACTTTC	CASSAIFSGANVLTF
.	TRBJ1-2	.	TRBV27	TGTGCCAGCAGTTTATCGAATGCCCCCACTAATGGCTACACCTTC	CASSLSNAPTNGYTF
.	TRBJ1-3	.	TRBV11-2	TGTGCCAGCAGCTTAATAGGGGGGAGCTCTGGAAACACCATATATTTT	CASSLIGGSSGNTIYF
.	TRBJ2-7	once	TRBV9	TGTGCCAGCAGCGTAGGCCAGGGTATTATATACGAGCAGTACTTC	CASSVGQGIIYEQYF
.	TRBJ2-7	.	TRBV5-1	TGCGCCAGCAGCTTGGGAGTTGCGGGCGGTCTCAACGAGCAGTACTTC	CASSLGVAGGLNEQYF
.	TRBJ2-3	.	TRBV25-1	TGTGCCAGCAGTGCACCTCGGAACCGGGACACGCGCACAGATACGCAGTATTTT	CASSAPRNRDTRTDTQYF
.	TRBJ2-7	.	TRBV28	TGTGCCAGCAAAAGCCGACAGGCGTACTCCTACGAGCAGTACTTC	CASKSRQAYSYEQYF
.	TRBJ2-3	.	TRBV5-1	TGCGCCAGCCAAAAAACGGCAGCGGGCCTAGGCAGTGGGAGGGATACGCAGTATTTT	CASQKTAAGLGSGRDTQYF
.	TRBJ2-7	.	TRBV28	TGTGCCAGCAGGAGCATTGGGACACCCTCCTACGAGCAGTACTTC	CASRSIGTPSYEQYF
.	TRBJ1-5	.	TRBV6-4	TGTGCCAGCAGTAAGTCGAGCAATCAGCCCCAGCATTTT	CASSKSSNQPQHF
.	TRBJ1-2	.	TRBV30	TGTGCCTGGAGTGTAGCTCCCAGGGTGTTGAGTCCTGGCTACACCTTC	CAWSVAPRVLSPGYTF
.	TRBJ2-1	.	TRBV15	TGTGCCACCAGCAGTGGACGTGGGTCCTACAATGAGCAGTTCTTC	CATSSGRGSYNEQFF
TRBD2	TRBJ2-2	.	TRBV10-1	TGCGCCAGCAGCGGCCTAGCGGGAGGGACCGGGGAGCTGTTTTTT	CASSGLAGGTGELFF
.	TRBJ2-7	.	TRBV5-4	TGTGCCAGCAGCTTTGGGAGTTCCTCCTACGAGCAGTACTTC	CASSFGSSSYEQYF
.	TRBJ2-2	.	TRBV5-1	TGCGCCAGCAAGGGCGGCGCGAACACCGGGGAGCTGTTTTTT	CASKGGANTGELFF